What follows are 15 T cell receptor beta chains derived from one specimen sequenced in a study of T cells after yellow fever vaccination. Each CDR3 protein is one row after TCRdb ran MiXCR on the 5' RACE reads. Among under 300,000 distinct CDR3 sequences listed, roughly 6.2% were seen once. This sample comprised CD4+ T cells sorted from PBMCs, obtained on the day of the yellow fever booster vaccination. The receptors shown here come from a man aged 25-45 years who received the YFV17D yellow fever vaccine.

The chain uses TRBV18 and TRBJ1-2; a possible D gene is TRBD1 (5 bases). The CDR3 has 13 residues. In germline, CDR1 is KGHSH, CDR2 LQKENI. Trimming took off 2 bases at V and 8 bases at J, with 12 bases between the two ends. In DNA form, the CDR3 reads TGTGCCAGCTCACCAGAGACAGCGGGGGGCTACACCTTC. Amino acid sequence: CASSPETAGGYTF.

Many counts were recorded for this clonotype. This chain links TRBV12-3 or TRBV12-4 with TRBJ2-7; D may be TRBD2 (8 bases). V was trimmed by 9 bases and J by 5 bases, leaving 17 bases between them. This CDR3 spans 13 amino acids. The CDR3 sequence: CASTGGTVHEQYF. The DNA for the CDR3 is TGTGCCAGTACGGGGGGGACAGTCCACGAGCAGTACTTC.

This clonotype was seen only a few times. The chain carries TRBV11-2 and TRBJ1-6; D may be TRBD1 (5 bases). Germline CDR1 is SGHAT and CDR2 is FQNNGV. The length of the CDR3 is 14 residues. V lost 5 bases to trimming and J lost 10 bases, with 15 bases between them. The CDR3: CASSPRQIISPLHF. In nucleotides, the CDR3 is TGTGCCAGCAGCCCACGACAGATAATCTCACCCCTCCACTTT.

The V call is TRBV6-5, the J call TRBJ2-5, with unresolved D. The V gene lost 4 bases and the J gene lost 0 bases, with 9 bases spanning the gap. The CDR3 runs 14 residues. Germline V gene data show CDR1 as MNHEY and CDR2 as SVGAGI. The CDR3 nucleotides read TGTGCCAGCAGTTTAGATACGTACCAAGAGACCCAGTACTTC. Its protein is CASSLDTYQETQYF.

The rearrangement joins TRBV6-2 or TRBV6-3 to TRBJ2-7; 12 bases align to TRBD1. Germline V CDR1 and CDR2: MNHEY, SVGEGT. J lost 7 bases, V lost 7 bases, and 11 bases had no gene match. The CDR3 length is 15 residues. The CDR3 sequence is CASTNPGQGAWEQYF. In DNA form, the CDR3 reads TGTGCCAGCACCAACCCGGGACAGGGGGCTTGGGAGCAGTACTTC.

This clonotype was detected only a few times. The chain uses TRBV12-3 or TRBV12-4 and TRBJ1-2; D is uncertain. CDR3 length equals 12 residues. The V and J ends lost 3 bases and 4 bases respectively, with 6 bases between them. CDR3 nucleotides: TGTGCCAGCAGTTTCCTAGGCTATGGCTACACCTTC. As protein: CASSFLGYGYTF.

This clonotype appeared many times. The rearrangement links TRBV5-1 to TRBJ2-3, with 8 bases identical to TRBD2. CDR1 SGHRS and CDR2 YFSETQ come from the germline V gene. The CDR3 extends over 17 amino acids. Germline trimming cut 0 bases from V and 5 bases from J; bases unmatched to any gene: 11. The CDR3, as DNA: TGCGCCAGCAGCTTGGGTAGATACAGCGGGAGAAGAGATACGCAGTATTTT. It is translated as CASSLGRYSGRRDTQYF.

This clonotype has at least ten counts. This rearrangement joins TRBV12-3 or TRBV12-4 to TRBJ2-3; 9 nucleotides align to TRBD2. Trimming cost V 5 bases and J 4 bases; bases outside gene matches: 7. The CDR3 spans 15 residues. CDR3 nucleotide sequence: TGTGCCAGCAGTCGAGCGGGACTAGCAGCAGATACGCAGTATTTT. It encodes CASSRAGLAADTQYF.

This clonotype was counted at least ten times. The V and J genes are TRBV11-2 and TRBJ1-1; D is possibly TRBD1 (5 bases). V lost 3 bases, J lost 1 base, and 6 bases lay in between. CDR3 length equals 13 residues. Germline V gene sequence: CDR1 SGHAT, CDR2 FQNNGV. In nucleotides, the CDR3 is TGTGCCAGCAGCTTCCAGGGGAACACTGAAGCTTTCTTT. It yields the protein CASSFQGNTEAFF.

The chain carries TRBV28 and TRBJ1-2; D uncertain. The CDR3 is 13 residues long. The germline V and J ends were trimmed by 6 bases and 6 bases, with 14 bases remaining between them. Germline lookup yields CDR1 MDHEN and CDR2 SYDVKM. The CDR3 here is CASSFGRGNGYTF. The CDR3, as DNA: TGTGCCAGCAGCTTCGGGAGAGGGAATGGCTACACCTTC.

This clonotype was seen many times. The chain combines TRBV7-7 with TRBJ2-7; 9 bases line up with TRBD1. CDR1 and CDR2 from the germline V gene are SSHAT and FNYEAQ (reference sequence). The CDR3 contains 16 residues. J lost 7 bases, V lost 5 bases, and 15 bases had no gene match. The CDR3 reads CASSPGQGSPSGEQYF. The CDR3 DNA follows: TGTGCCAGCAGCCCCGGACAGGGGTCCCCCTCGGGAGAGCAGTACTTC.

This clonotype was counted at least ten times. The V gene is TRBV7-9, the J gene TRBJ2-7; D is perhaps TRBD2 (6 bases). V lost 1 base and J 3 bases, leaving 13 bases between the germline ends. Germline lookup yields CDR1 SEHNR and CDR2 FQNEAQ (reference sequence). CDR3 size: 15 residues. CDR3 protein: CASSLGGGVGYEQYF. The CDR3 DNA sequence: TGTGCCAGCAGCTTAGGTGGAGGGGTGGGCTACGAGCAGTACTTC.

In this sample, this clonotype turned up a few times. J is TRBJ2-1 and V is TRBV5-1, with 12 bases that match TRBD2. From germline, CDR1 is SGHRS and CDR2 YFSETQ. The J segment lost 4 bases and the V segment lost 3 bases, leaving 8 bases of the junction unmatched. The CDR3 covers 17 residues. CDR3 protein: CASSSLTSGSGYNEQFF. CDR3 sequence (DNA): TGCGCCAGCAGCTCCCTGACTAGCGGGAGTGGTTACAATGAGCAGTTCTTC.

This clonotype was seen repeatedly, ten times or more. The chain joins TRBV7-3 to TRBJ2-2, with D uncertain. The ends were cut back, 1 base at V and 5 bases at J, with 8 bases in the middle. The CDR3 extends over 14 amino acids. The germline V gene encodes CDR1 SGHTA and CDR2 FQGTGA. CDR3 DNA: TGTGCCAGCAGCTTAAATGCGGCTACCGGGGAGCTGTTTTTT. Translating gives CASSLNAATGELFF.

The CDR3 region is CASSTRQGGDEQYF. The DNA for the CDR3 is TGTGCCAGCAGCACGCGACAGGGAGGGGACGAGCAGTACTTC. The chain carries TRBV7-2 and TRBJ2-7; D possibly uses TRBD1 or TRBD2 (7 bases each). The CDR3 has 14 residues. CDR1 is SGHTA, CDR2 FQGNSA, per germline. Trimming took off 5 bases at V and 5 bases at J, with 16 bases between the two ends.